A single sample is the source of the 26 T cell receptor beta chains below, sequenced in a study of cytomegalovirus exposure and HLA in healthy donors. Profiling relied on immunoSEQ multiplex PCR, and the TCRdb table lists in-frame clones only, not all of them. The sample contains about 170,000 clones, around 96% of which appear only once. Sequenced: PBMCs. The source of these receptors is a woman aged 18-35 years in good health and CMV-seronegative.

The rearrangement links TRBV5-4 to TRBJ2-7, with 10 bases identical to TRBD2. CDR3 length: 15 amino acids. With V trimmed by 4 bases and J by 2 bases, 6 bases remained unmatched. CDR1 SGHNT and CDR2 YYREEE come from the germline V gene (reference sequence). Written as DNA, the CDR3 is TGTGCCAGCAGCGTCACTAGCGGGGTTACCTACGAGCAGTACTTC. Translated, it gives CASSVTSGVTYEQYF.

J is TRBJ2-5 and V is TRBV9, with 10 bases aligning to TRBD2. The junction had 7 bases not matched to a gene; V was cut back by 3 bases and J by 5 bases. There are 15 residues in the CDR3. From germline, CDR1 is SGDLS and CDR2 YYNGEE. CDR3 in amino acids: CASSATSGAQETQYF. The CDR3 DNA sequence: TGTGCCAGCAGCGCCACTAGCGGGGCCCAGGAGACCCAGTACTTC.

About this clone itself: Mismatch with germline at one junction end may stem from a read error. The chain recombines TRBV9 with TRBJ2-1; 9 nucleotides align to TRBD2. CDR3 length: 15 amino acids. Per the germline V gene, CDR1 is SGDLS and CDR2 is YYNGEE. DNA for the CDR3: TGTGCCAGCAGCGTAGGGGAGCGGGGGGCTCCCCCAGCGGTCTTC. Translated, it gives CASSVGERGAPPAVF.

The V call is TRBV7-9, the J call TRBJ2-5; no clear D gene. Germline lookup yields CDR1 SEHNR and CDR2 FQNEAQ (reference sequence). This CDR3 is 15 amino acids long. V was trimmed by 1 base and J by 5 bases, leaving 14 bases between them. The CDR3 is CASSLGPRVNETQYF. The CDR3 DNA reads as TGTGCCAGCAGCTTAGGCCCTCGGGTAAACGAGACCCAGTACTTC.

The table lists this clone with a count of one. DNA for the CDR3: TGCGCCAGCAGCTTCCAGTACAATGAGCAGTTCTTC. It encodes CASSFQYNEQFF. V usage is TRBV4-1 and J usage is TRBJ2-1, with D hard to call. CDR3 length equals 12 residues. V was pared by 5 bases and J by 4 bases, with 6 bases between. The germline gives CDR1 MGHRA, CDR2 YSYEKL.

The genes are TRBV7-3 and TRBJ1-2; 8 nucleotides line up with TRBD1. V lost 5 bases, J lost 6 bases, and 5 bases stayed unmatched. In germline, CDR1 is SGHTA, CDR2 FQGTGA. CDR3 size: 13 residues. The DNA for the CDR3 is TGTGCCAGCAGCCCGGGACAGGTCCATGGCTACACCTTC. Translating gives CASSPGQVHGYTF. Variable domain in full (rest from reference TRBV7-3 and TRBJ1-2): GAGVSQTPSNKVTEKGKYVELRCDPISGHTALYWYRQSLGQGPEFLIYFQGTGAADDSGLPNDRFFAVRPEGSVSTLKIQRTERGDSAVYLCASSPGQVHGYTFGSGTRLTVV.

J is TRBJ2-5 and V is TRBV6-1, with TRBD2 as a possible D gene (6 bases). Between the trimmed V and J ends, which lost 5 bases and 6 bases, there was a span of 10 bases. This CDR3 contains 12 residues. Germline CDR1 and CDR2: MNHNS and SASEGT. The CDR3 sequence: CASSLGGQTQYF. CDR3 coding DNA: TGTGCCAGCAGTTTGGGGGGTCAGACCCAGTACTTC.

The rearrangement links TRBV7-9 to TRBJ2-2; 9 bases fit TRBD2. V was pared by 7 bases and J by 0 bases, with 6 bases of the junction left unmatched. Germline V gene lookup returns CDR1 SEHNR and CDR2 FQNEAQ (reference sequence). The CDR3 runs 16 residues. The CDR3 loop reads CASTRLADANTGELFF. CDR3 nucleotides: TGTGCCAGCACCAGACTAGCGGACGCGAACACCGGGGAGCTGTTTTTT.

The J gene is TRBJ2-7, the V gene TRBV4-1, with D possibly matching TRBD1 (6 bases). The V end was cut by 0 bases, the J end by 4 bases, with 10 bases between. CDR3 length equals 14 residues. Germline CDR1 reads MGHRA; CDR2 reads YSYEKL. As DNA, the CDR3 is TGCGCCAGCAGCCAAGATACAGGGTCGTACGAGCAGTACTTC. This codes for CASSQDTGSYEQYF.

The chain recombines TRBV6-5 with TRBJ1-1, with D unclear. The CDR3 is 11 amino acids. V shed 9 bases and J shed 4 bases, with 9 bases lying between them. Germline V lookup: CDR1 MNHEY, CDR2 SVGAGI. In DNA, the CDR3 is TGTGCCAGTCGAACGGTCACTGAAGCTTTCTTT. Encoded protein: CASRTVTEAFF.

This sequence joins TRBV5-4 and TRBJ1-2; D gene uncertain. CDR1 SGHNT and CDR2 YYREEE come from the germline V gene (reference sequence). This CDR3 spans 13 amino acids. V lost 2 bases, J lost 8 bases, and 13 bases lay in between. CDR3 sequence (DNA): TGTGCCAGCAGCTTTGGTATCCAAGAGGGCTACACCTTC. It is translated as CASSFGIQEGYTF.

This clone was seen only once. This rearrangement joins TRBV4-2 to TRBJ2-5; TRBD1 might be the D (5 bases). V was shortened by 4 bases and J by 4 bases, with 19 bases between the two germline ends. Per germline, CDR1 LGHNA and CDR2 YNFKEQ. The CDR3 length is 16 residues. The CDR3 reads CASSPKPGPQGETQYF. CDR3 bases: TGTGCCAGCAGCCCAAAACCGGGCCCTCAGGGAGAGACCCAGTACTTC.

The chain carries TRBV6-6 and TRBJ1-1; the D is unclear. This CDR3 is built from 12 residues. Germline values: CDR1 MNHNY, CDR2 SVGAGI (reference sequence). Trimming removed 5 bases from V and 9 bases from J, with 13 bases in between. CDR3 sequence (DNA): TGTGCCAGCAGTAGCGCAGCCGGGAAAGCTTTCTTT. Its protein is CASSSAAGKAFF.

The chain carries TRBV6-5 and TRBJ2-5; TRBD2 aligns across 14 bases. The V gene's germline CDR1 is MNHEY and CDR2 SVGAGI. The junction had 2 bases not matched to a gene; V was cut back by 2 bases and J by 3 bases. The CDR3 is made up of 16 amino acids. CDR3 in DNA: TGTGCCAGCAGTTACGGACTAGCGGGGGGCGAAGAGACCCAGTACTTC. It specifies CASSYGLAGGEETQYF.

The chain has TRBV15 and TRBJ1-5; 7 positions agree with TRBD1. CDR3 length equals 16 residues. V dropped 2 bases and J dropped 3; count of bases not matched to a gene: 7. Germline assignment: CDR1 LNHNV and CDR2 YYDKDF (reference sequence). CDR3 DNA: TGTGCCACCAGCAGACTGGGACAGACTTCCAATCAGCCCCAGCATTTT. It codes for CATSRLGQTSNQPQHF.

CDR3 amino acids: CASSQDQLAGALNNEQFF. DNA of the CDR3: TGCGCCAGCAGCCAAGATCAACTAGCGGGGGCGCTCAACAATGAGCAGTTCTTC. This sequence joins TRBV4-1 and TRBJ2-1, with 11 bases lining up with TRBD2. This CDR3 contains 18 residues. Germline CDR1 reads MGHRA; CDR2 reads YSYEKL. Trimming cost V 0 bases and J 5 bases; bases outside gene matches: 9.

The chain uses TRBV15 and TRBJ1-1; unclear D gene. Germline CDR1 LNHNV, CDR2 YYDKDF (reference sequence). The CDR3 loop spans 13 amino acids. Trimming shortened V by 4 bases and J by 3 bases, and 9 bases separated the two germline ends. The CDR3 nucleotides are TGTGCCACCAGCACCCGTTCGGACACTGAAGCTTTCTTT. This sequence encodes CATSTRSDTEAFF.

The genes are TRBV4-1 and TRBJ1-6; D is possibly TRBD1 (6 bases). The V and J ends lost 5 bases and 9 bases respectively, with 14 bases between them. There are 14 residues in the CDR3. Germline V gives CDR1 MGHRA, CDR2 YSYEKL. The chain's CDR3 is CASSVQGFLSPLHF. The CDR3 DNA follows: TGCGCCAGCAGCGTACAGGGTTTCCTTTCACCCCTCCACTTT.

This clone showed up just once. The chain joins TRBV6-5 to TRBJ2-1; 9 positions agree with TRBD2. Trimming cost V 5 bases and J 7 bases; bases outside gene matches: 9. Germline V gives CDR1 MNHEY, CDR2 SVGAGI. The CDR3 sequence is 15 residues long. In DNA, the CDR3 is TGTGCCAGCAGTCAGGGCGGGGGGGCTTCAAATGAGCAGTTCTTC. It is translated as CASSQGGGASNEQFF.

The chain joins TRBV5-8 to TRBJ1-2; D is perhaps TRBD1 (5 bases). Germline-derived CDR1 and CDR2 are SGHTS and YDEGEE. V lost 0 bases to trimming and J lost 1 base, with 7 bases between them. The CDR3 contains 14 residues. CDR3 amino acids: CASSLGGNNYGYTF. As DNA, the CDR3 is TGTGCCAGCAGCTTGGGGGGCAATAACTATGGCTACACCTTC.

The chain couples TRBV10-1 to TRBJ2-1; D remains ambiguous. Germline assignment: CDR1 WNHNN and CDR2 SYGVQD (reference sequence). V lost 6 bases and J 2 bases, leaving 14 bases between the germline ends. There are 15 residues in the CDR3. The CDR3 DNA follows: TGCGCCAGCAGCGAAACCTGGGCAACCTACAATGAGCAGTTCTTC. This translates into CASSETWATYNEQFF.

The chain links TRBV5-1 to TRBJ2-2; 7 bases are a match to TRBD1. Trimming removed 0 bases from V and 6 bases from J; junction bases left unmatched: 2. CDR3 length equals 14 residues. Germline V gene data show CDR1 as SGHRS and CDR2 as YFSETQ. The CDR3, as DNA: TGCGCCAGCAGCTTGGACAGGGGAGCCGGGGAGCTGTTTTTT. Translated, it gives CASSLDRGAGELFF.

A word on this clone: A read error may account for a junction end that differs from germline. The chain uses TRBV5-6 and TRBJ1-2; TRBD1 aligns across 10 bases. The length of the CDR3 is 12 residues. CDR1 and CDR2 (germline): SGHDT, YYEEEE. The CDR3 DNA is TGTGCCAGCAGACTCGGGACAGGGGCTGACCTCTTC. Its translation: CASRLGTGADLF.

The chain links TRBV10-3 to TRBJ2-3, with 7 bases that match TRBD2. Germline assignment: CDR1 ENHRY and CDR2 SYGVKD. This CDR3 has 14 amino acids. Unmatched junction bases numbered 3, after V lost 4 bases and J lost 2 bases. This CDR3 reads CAISGGLHTDTQYF. The CDR3 nucleotides are TGTGCCATCAGTGGGGGACTACACACAGATACGCAGTATTTT.

The genes are TRBV4-2 and TRBJ2-7, with D uncertain. CDR3 length equals 15 residues. Between the trimmed V and J ends, which lost 4 bases and 5 bases, there was a span of 18 bases. The V gene's germline CDR1 is LGHNA and CDR2 YNFKEQ. The CDR3 loop is CASSPARDTLHEQYF. CDR3 sequence (DNA): TGTGCCAGCAGCCCGGCCCGAGACACTCTCCACGAGCAGTACTTC.

The CDR3 DNA sequence: TGTGCCAGCAGCGTAGGAAGGGGGGGGCAAGAGACCCAGTACTTC. Its translation: CASSVGRGGQETQYF. The chain joins TRBV9 to TRBJ2-5, with a weak D call TRBD2 (7 bases). The CDR3 sequence is 15 residues long. The germline V and J ends were trimmed by 0 bases and 2 bases, with 11 bases remaining between them. Germline-derived CDR1 and CDR2 are SGDLS and YYNGEE.